This T cell receptor (beta chain) derives from a study of response to subunit inactivated influenza vaccine. Each CDR3 protein gets one entry after TCRdb re-called the RT-PCR reads with MiXCR. This sample has about 800,000 distinct CDR3 sequences, with around 20% found just once. This CDR3 contains 15 residues. Germline CDR1 and CDR2: MDHEN and SYDVKM. With 6 bases removed from V and 7 bases from J, the gap between germline ends came to 22 bases. Material: PBMCs from blood, obtained 4 to 6 days after vaccination. The chain carries TRBV28 and TRBJ2-7; tentatively, D is TRBD2 (7 bases). This TCR was recovered from a man aged 45-65 years who received an inactivated influenza vaccine. The CDR3 coding sequence is TGTGCCAGCAGGGCCGGGGGGCGAATTGCTAAGGAGCAGTACTTC. It specifies CASRAGGRIAKEQYF.